Described below is a single T cell receptor (beta chain) sequence and its context. Its antigen has not been determined. The sample holds no much larger clone one base away, and base qualities are not on file. This entry comes from a study of blood T cell repertoires in COVID-19 (dated by TCRdb to 2019 to 2021). With respect to the entire study: The collaborator samples originated in the United States, Italy and Spain and spanned the acute and convalescent phases of COVID-19. The prospective study material was composed of cDNA or gDNA derived from T cells, B-cell-depleted T cells, or PBMCs. Subjects who had been exposed to COVID-19, were actively infected with it, or had recovered from it provided the deeply sampled blood TCRbeta repertoires that made up the dataset. The repertoires were released in a freely available public database intended as a resource for research on the immune response to SARS-CoV-2. Samples were obtained from the ongoing ImmuneRACE study (first 160 participants) and from 1,200 or so subjects provided by 6 global collaborators. Sample metadata almost always included a de-identified subject ID, COVID-19 status, age in years and sex. Where HLA class I and class II types were available, the types were taken from metadata supplied by the sample provider, not from assay-based typing. On the study overall, not on this receptor specifically: The quantity of clinical and demographic metadata differed by source and by participant and was supplied without curation.

The immunoSEQ Assay, a bias-controlled multiplex PCR, was used to amplify TCRbeta CDR3 regions from genomic DNA. Under the source paper's analysis protocol: The number of nucleated cells in each sample was estimated from the amplification of reference gene primers within the assay. To quantify the absolute abundance of each unique TCRbeta CDR3 rearrangement, sequence reads were collapsed and filtered. For each sample, productive Simpson clonality was calculated as the square root of Simpson's diversity index over productive rearrangements. In its TCRdb copy, this immuneACCESS table keeps in-frame sequences only and misses some clones. Where compared with another copy, unresolved V genes explain less than half of these, and the others have no known cause. Clonal size and the V and J genes are those of that table, whereas D and trimming came from the DNA. The sample records 85,000 to 100,000 clones, about 86% of which are singletons. 10% to 15% of the sample rests with the top ten.

CDR1 SGHDT and CDR2 YYEEEE were looked up in the germline V gene. From its cysteine to its phenylalanine, the CDR3 spans 18 amino acids. The kept DNA is CDR3 alone, 54 bases in frame from the first base. V trim: 0 bases; J trim: 0 bases; unmatched bases: 5. The collaborating institutions used their own protocols to collect whole blood in K2EDTA tubes. For TCRbeta analysis, collaborators shipped samples as frozen whole blood, isolated PBMCs, or DNA extracted from either of those sample types. Recombination joined TRBV5-6 with TRBJ1-5; the junction holds 11 bases that match TRBD1. The clonotype comes from a woman between 55 and 75 years old in a cohort sampled during active or convalescent COVID-19. Sequencing used peripheral blood. The CDR3 protein sequence reads: CASSLEGQGVNSNQPQHF. The DNA reads TGTGCCAGCAGCTTGGAGGGACAGGGGGTTAATAGCAATCAGCCCCAGCATTTT. Joined to the reference TRBV5-6 and TRBJ1-5 proteins, this CDR3 gives the full variable domain: DAGVTQSPTHLIKTRGQQVTLRCSPKSGHDTVSWYQQALGQGPQFIFQYYEEEERQRGNFPDRFSGHQFPNYSSELNVNALLLGDSALYLCASSLEGQGVNSNQPQHFGDGTRLSIL.